The sequence of this TCR beta chain was determined in a study of blood T cell repertoires in COVID-19. Profiling relied on immunoSEQ multiplex PCR, and the TCRdb table lists in-frame clones only, not all of them. The top ten hold 2% to 3% of the sample, which has 150,000 to 190,000 clones, about nine tenths seen once. Germline trimming cut 4 bases from V and 6 bases from J; bases unmatched to any gene: 13. The V gene's germline CDR1 is MNHEY and CDR2 SMNVEV (reference sequence). The CDR3 sequence is 18 residues long. The specimen sequenced was peripheral blood. The genes are TRBV27 and TRBJ2-1; TRBD2 agrees at 12 bases. This TCR came from a woman aged 70-85 years with acute or convalescent COVID-19. The CDR3, as DNA: TGTGCCAGCAGTTATAATCTAGCGGGGGGGTTTTACTCCAATGAGCAGTTCTTC. Residues: CASSYNLAGGFYSNEQFF.